The clone carrying this T cell receptor (beta chain) has at least ten counts. Its specificity is not known. The beta constant-region primer was an equimolar mix of two oligonucleotides covering TRBC1 and TRBC2. Nested alpha and beta constant-region primers with the SP2 primer drove four PCR rounds on ligated cDNA. MiXCR was run by TCRdb on the UMI-ligation and nested PCR reads, yielding one entry per CDR3 protein. The sample has approximately 31,000 distinct CDR3 sequences; around 18% are singletons. These data come from a study of naive and memory T cell subsets. General study findings and limits: In naive cells, over 90% of TCR sequences were seen only once.

CD4+ T cell IFNgamma after overnight CMV lysate exposure gave donor CMV status. The sample taken for sequencing was effector memory CD4+ T cells from blood. The subset denotes: effector memory, CD45RA- CD27-. The clonotype originates from a human donor in good health.

CDR3 bases: TGTGCCATCAGGCCAGACCAAGGGGCCCAGTACTTC. It is translated as CAIRPDQGAQYF. The V call is TRBV10-3, the J call TRBJ2-5, with a tentative D call TRBD1 (5 bases). The CDR3 runs 12 residues. The germline V and J ends were trimmed by 6 bases and 9 bases, with 14 bases remaining between them. CDR1 and CDR2 from the germline V gene are ENHRY and SYGVKD.